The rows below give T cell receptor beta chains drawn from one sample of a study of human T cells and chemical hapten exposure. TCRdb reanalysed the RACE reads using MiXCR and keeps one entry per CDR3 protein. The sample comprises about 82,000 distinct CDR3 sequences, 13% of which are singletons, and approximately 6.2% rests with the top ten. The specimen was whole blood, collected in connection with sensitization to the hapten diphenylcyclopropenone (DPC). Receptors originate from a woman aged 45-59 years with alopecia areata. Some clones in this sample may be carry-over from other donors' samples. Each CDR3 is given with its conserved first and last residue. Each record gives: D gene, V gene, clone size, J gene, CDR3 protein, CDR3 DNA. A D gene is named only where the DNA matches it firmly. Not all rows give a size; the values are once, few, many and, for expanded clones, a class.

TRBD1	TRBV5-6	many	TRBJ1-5	CASSAADRGSNQPQHF	TGTGCCAGCAGCGCTGCGGACAGGGGTAGCAATCAGCCCCAGCATTTT
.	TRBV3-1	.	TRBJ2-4	CASSHSTGWRGNIQYF	TGTGCCAGCAGCCACTCGACAGGGTGGAGGGGTAACATTCAGTACTTC
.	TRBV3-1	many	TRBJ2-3	CASSQDPLDTQYF	TGTGCCAGCAGCCAAGATCCGTTGGATACGCAGTATTTT
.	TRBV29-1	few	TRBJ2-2	CSASTGINLAGTGELFF	TGCAGCGCTTCGACAGGGATCAACCTAGCGGGCACCGGGGAGCTGTTTTTT
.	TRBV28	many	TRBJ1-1	CASRPQGIEAFF	TGTGCCAGCAGACCCCAGGGAATTGAAGCTTTCTTT
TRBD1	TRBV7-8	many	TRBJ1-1	CASSHQGTGGVGTEAFF	TGTGCCAGCAGCCACCAGGGAACAGGGGGCGTCGGCACTGAAGCTTTCTTT
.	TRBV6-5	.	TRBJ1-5	CASSYRGAQPQHF	TGTGCCAGCAGTTACAGGGGTGCGCAGCCCCAGCATTTT
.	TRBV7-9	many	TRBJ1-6	CASSIEDSPLHF	TGTGCCAGCAGCATTGAGGATTCACCCCTCCACTTT
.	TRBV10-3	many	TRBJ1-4	CAIGQPYEKLFF	TGTGCCATCGGACAGCCGTATGAAAAACTGTTTTTT
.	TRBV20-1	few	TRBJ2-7	CSAPYGGKNPYEQYF	TGCAGTGCCCCCTATGGCGGGAAGAATCCCTACGAGCAGTACTTC
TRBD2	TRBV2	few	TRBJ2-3	CASASGSPSTDTQYF	TGTGCCAGCGCTAGCGGGAGTCCTAGCACAGATACGCAGTATTTT
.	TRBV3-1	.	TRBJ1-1	CASSRRTAMNTEAFF	TGTGCCAGCAGCCGTCGGACAGCGATGAACACTGAAGCTTTCTTT
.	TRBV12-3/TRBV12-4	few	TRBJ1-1	CASSFDHTEAFF	TGTGCCAGCAGTTTTGACCACACTGAAGCTTTCTTT
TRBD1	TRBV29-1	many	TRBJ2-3	CSVSGTGDDTQYF	TGCAGCGTGTCCGGGACAGGAGACGATACGCAGTATTTT
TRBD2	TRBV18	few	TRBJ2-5	CASSPRASGRETQYF	TGTGCCAGCTCACCACGGGCTAGCGGGAGAGAGACCCAGTACTTC
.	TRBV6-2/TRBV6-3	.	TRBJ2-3	CASSWALGADTQYF	TGTGCCAGCAGTTGGGCCCTAGGCGCAGATACGCAGTATTTT
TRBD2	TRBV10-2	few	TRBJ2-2	CASTPSGSLAGELFF	TGCGCCAGCACCCCTAGCGGGAGTTTGGCCGGGGAGCTGTTTTTT
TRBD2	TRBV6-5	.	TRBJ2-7	CASSFLSGRVEQYF	TGTGCCAGCAGTTTCCTTAGCGGGAGGGTAGAGCAGTACTTC
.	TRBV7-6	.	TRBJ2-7	CASSLGPGEQYF	TGTGCCAGCAGCTTAGGGCCGGGCGAGCAGTACTTC
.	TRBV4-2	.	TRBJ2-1	CASSQGRGNEQFF	TGTGCCAGCAGCCAAGGGCGCGGAAATGAGCAGTTCTTC
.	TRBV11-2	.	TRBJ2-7	CASSLFLSSYEQYF	TGTGCCAGCAGCTTGTTTCTGAGCTCCTACGAGCAGTACTTC
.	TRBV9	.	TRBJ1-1	CASSVGARDTEAFF	TGTGCCAGCAGCGTAGGAGCCAGGGACACTGAAGCTTTCTTT
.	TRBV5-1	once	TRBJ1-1	CASSLRGDTEAFF	TGCGCCAGCAGCTTGCGGGGAGACACTGAAGCTTTCTTT
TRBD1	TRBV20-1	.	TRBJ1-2	CSAWTGVGYTF	TGCAGTGCTTGGACAGGGGTCGGCTACACCTTC
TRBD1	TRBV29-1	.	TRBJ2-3	CSVVTGGTGTDTQYF	TGCAGCGTTGTGACAGGGGGCACAGGCACAGATACGCAGTATTTT
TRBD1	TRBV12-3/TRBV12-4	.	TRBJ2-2	CASRSPPGTGNTGELFF	TGTGCCAGCAGGTCACCCCCGGGGACAGGGAACACCGGGGAGCTGTTTTTT
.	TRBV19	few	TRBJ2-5	CASSLVGVVETQYF	TGTGCCAGTAGCTTAGTGGGAGTCGTAGAGACCCAGTACTTC
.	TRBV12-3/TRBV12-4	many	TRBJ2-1	CASSFSGVGFNEQFF	TGTGCCAGCAGTTTCTCTGGAGTTGGGTTCAATGAGCAGTTCTTC